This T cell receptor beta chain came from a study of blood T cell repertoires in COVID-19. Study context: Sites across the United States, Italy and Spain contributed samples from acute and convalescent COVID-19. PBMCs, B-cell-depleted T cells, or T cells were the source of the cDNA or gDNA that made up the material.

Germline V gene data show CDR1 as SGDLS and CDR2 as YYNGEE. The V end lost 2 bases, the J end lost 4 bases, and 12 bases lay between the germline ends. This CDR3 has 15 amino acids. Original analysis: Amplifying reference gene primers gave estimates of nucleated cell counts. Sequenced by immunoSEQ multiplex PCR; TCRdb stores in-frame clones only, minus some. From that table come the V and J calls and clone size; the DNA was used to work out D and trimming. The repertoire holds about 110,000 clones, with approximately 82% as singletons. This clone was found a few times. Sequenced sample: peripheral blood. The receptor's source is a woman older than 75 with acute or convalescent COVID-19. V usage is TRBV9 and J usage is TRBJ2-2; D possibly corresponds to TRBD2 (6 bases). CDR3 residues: CASSVDPGSTGELFF. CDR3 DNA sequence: TGTGCCAGCAGCGTGGACCCCGGGAGCACCGGGGAGCTGTTTTTT.